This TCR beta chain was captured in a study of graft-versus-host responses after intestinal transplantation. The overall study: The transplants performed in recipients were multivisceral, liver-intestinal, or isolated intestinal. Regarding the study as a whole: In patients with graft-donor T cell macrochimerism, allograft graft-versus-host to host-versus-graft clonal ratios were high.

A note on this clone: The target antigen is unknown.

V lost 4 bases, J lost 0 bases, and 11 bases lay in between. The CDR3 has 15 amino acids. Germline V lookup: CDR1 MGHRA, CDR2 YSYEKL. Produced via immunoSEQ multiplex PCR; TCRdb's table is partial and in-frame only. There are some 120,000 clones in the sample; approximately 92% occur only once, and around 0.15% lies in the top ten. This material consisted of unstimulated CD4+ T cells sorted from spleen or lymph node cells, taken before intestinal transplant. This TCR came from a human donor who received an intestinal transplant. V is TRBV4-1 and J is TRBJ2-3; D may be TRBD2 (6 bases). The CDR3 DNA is TGCGCCAGCAGCCTAGGGACTGGAAGCACAGATACGCAGTATTTT. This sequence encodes CASSLGTGSTDTQYF.